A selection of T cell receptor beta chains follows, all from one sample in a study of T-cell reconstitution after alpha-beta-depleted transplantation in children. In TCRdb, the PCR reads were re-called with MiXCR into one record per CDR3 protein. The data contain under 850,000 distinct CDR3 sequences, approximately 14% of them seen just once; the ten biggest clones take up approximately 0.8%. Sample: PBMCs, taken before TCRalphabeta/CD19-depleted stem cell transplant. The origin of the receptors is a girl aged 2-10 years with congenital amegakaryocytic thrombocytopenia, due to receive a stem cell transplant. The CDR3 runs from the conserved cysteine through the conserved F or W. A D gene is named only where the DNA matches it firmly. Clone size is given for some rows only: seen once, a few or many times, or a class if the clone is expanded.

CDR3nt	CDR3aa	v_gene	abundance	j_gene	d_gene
TGCAGTGCTAGGGTGGAGGGTGGGGCCAACGTCCTGACTTTC	CSARVEGGANVLTF	TRBV20-1	NA	TRBJ2-6	NA
TGCGCCAGCAGGATGGAGTGGAACCAAGAGACCCAGTACTTC	CASRMEWNQETQYF	TRBV5-1	many	TRBJ2-5	NA
TGTGCCAGCACTGGAAAGGGGCGAGTCTCCTACGAGCAGTACTTC	CASTGKGRVSYEQYF	TRBV25-1	few	TRBJ2-7	NA
TGTGCCAGCAAGGGACTAGGTTCACGCGTCGAAGAGACCCAGTACTTC	CASKGLGSRVEETQYF	TRBV28	NA	TRBJ2-5	TRBD2
TGCAGTGCGCAAACAGGGGGCAGGACCGGGGAGCTGTTTTTT	CSAQTGGRTGELFF	TRBV20-1	many	TRBJ2-2	TRBD1
TGCGCCAGCAGCTTGTTTCGGCGGTCGGACAGGGGATTGGAGACCCAGTACTTC	CASSLFRRSDRGLETQYF	TRBV5-1	few	TRBJ2-5	TRBD1
TGTGCCAGCAGTTTATTAAGAGCGGGAGGGCCTGGGTACGAGCAGTACTTC	CASSLLRAGGPGYEQYF	TRBV28	many	TRBJ2-7	TRBD2
TGCGCCAGCAGCTCTTTAGCGGGACTAGCTTCTCCTACGCAGTATTTT	CASSSLAGLASPTQYF	TRBV5-1	few	TRBJ2-3	TRBD2
TGTGCCAGCAGTTACCTTTGGCTAGCGAGCTCCTACGAGCAGTACTTC	CASSYLWLASSYEQYF	TRBV6-2/TRBV6-3	NA	TRBJ2-7	NA
TGTGCCAGCAGTCAACCAGATTTATCCTACGAGCAGTACTTC	CASSQPDLSYEQYF	TRBV14	few	TRBJ2-7	NA
TGCAGTGCTAAGGGTAGTTATGGCTACACCTTC	CSAKGSYGYTF	TRBV20-1	many	TRBJ1-2	NA
TGCGCCAGCAGCTGGACGGGACAGAACACAGATACGCAGTATTTT	CASSWTGQNTDTQYF	TRBV5-1	many	TRBJ2-3	TRBD1
TGTGCCGGTCGCCTAGCGGGAGGAACCGGGGAGCTGTTTTTT	CAGRLAGGTGELFF	TRBV7-2	many	TRBJ2-2	TRBD2
TGTGCCAGTAGTATATATGGGACTAGCCTCAATGAGCAGTTCTTC	CASSIYGTSLNEQFF	TRBV19	NA	TRBJ2-1	TRBD2
TGTGCCAGCAGCATTTCAGGGGAGTGGACAGATACGCAGTATTTT	CASSISGEWTDTQYF	TRBV5-6	NA	TRBJ2-3	NA
TGCAGTGCTAGACCCCCGGGACCGATTAATCAGCCCCAGCATTTT	CSARPPGPINQPQHF	TRBV20-1	many	TRBJ1-5	NA
TGTGCCATCAGTGGACAGGGGGCAGATCAGCCCCAGCATTTT	CAISGQGADQPQHF	TRBV10-3	few	TRBJ1-5	TRBD1
TGTGCCAGCAGTTCCTCGGACACTTCAAGACAGCCCCAGCATTTT	CASSSSDTSRQPQHF	TRBV28	many	TRBJ1-5	NA
TGTGCCAGCAGGCGAACCGAGAGGACTGAAGCTTTCTTT	CASRRTERTEAFF	TRBV11-2	NA	TRBJ1-1	NA
TGTGCCAGCAGCCTAAACCGGGATTTCAAAGAGACCCAGTACTTC	CASSLNRDFKETQYF	TRBV7-9	many	TRBJ2-5	NA
TGCGCCAGCAGCTTGGAAGGGGCTTGCACCGGGGAGCTGTTTTTT	CASSLEGACTGELFF	TRBV5-1	NA	TRBJ2-2	NA
TGTGCCAGCAGTTTATCGCGAATCCACGAGCAGTACTTC	CASSLSRIHEQYF	TRBV27	NA	TRBJ2-7	NA